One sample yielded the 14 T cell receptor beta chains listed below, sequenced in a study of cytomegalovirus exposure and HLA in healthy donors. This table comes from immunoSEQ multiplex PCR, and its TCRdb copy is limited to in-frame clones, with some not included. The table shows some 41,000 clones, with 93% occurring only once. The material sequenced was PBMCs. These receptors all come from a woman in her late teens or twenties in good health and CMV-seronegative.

The CDR3 DNA follows: TGTGCCAGCAGCCCGTACAGGGGTCTGAACACTGAAGCTTTCTTT. Translating it yields CASSPYRGLNTEAFF. This rearrangement joins TRBV11-2 to TRBJ1-1; 7 positions agree with TRBD1. CDR3 length: 15 residues. Germline lookup yields CDR1 SGHAT and CDR2 FQNNGV. J lost 0 bases, V lost 5 bases, and 6 bases had no gene match.

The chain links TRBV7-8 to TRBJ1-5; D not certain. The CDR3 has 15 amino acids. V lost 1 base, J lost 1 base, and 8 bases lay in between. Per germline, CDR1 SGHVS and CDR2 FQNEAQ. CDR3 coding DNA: TGTGCCAGCAGCTTAGAGGGCGGGAGCAATCAGCCCCAGCATTTT. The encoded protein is CASSLEGGSNQPQHF.

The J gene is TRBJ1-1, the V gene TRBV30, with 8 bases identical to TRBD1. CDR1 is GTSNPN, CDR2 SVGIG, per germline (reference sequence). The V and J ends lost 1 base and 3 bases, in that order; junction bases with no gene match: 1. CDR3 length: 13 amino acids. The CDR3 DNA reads TGTGCCTGGAGTGCGACAGGGGACACTGAAGCTTTCTTT. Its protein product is CAWSATGDTEAFF.

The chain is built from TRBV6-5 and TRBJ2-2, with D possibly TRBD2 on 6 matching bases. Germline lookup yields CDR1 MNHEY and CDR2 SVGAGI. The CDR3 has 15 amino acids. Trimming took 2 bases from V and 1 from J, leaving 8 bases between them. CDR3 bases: TGTGCCAGCAGTTACGCGGGAATGAACACCGGGGAGCTGTTTTTT. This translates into CASSYAGMNTGELFF.

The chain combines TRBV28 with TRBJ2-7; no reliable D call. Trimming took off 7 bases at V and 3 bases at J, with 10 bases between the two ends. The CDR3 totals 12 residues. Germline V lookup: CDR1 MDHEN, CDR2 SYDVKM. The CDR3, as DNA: TGTGCCAGCACCGTCCCAGGCTACGAGCAGTACTTC. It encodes CASTVPGYEQYF.

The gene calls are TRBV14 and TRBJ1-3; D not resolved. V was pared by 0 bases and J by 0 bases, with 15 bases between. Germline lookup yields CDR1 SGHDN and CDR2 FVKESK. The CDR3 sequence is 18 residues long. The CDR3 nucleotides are TGTGCCAGCAGCCAAGATGGTTTCCCTAACCTCTCTGGAAACACCATATATTTT. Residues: CASSQDGFPNLSGNTIYF.

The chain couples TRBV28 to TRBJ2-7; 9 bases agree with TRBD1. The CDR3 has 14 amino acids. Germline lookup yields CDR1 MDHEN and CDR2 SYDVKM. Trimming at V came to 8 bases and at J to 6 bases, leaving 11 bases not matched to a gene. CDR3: CASGPGQGVSEQYF. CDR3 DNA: TGTGCCAGCGGACCGGGACAGGGTGTAAGCGAGCAGTACTTC.

The CDR3 DNA reads as TGTGCCAGCAGCTTATTAGTCATCAATGAGCAGTTCTTC. Translated: CASSLLVINEQFF. This chain connects TRBV11-2 to TRBJ2-1; no definite D call. The germline CDR1 and CDR2 sequences are SGHAT and FQNNGV. The length of the CDR3 is 13 residues. V dropped 2 bases and J dropped 6 bases, with 8 bases sitting between them.

The CDR3 DNA sequence: TGTGCCAGCAGGGACAGATCTCAGCCCCAGCATTTT. Protein sequence: CASRDRSQPQHF. This sequence joins TRBV2 and TRBJ1-5, with D possibly being TRBD1 (6 bases). The ends were cut back, 6 bases at V and 6 bases at J, with 9 bases in the middle. The CDR3 is made up of 12 amino acids. Germline CDR1 SNHLY, CDR2 FYNNEI.

CDR3 loop: CASSNTGANVLTF. In DNA, the CDR3 is TGTGCCAGCAGTAACACTGGGGCCAACGTCCTGACTTTC. The chain employs TRBV28 and TRBJ2-6; D remains unclear. Trimming left V 5 bases short and J 2 bases short, with 4 bases between. CDR3 size: 13 residues. Per germline, CDR1 MDHEN and CDR2 SYDVKM.

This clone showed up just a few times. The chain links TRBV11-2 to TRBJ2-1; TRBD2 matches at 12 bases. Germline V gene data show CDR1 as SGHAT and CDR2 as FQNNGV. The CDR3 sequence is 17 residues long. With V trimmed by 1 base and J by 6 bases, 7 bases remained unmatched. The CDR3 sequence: CASSLALLAGGLNEQFF. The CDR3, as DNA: TGTGCCAGCAGCTTAGCCCTTCTAGCGGGAGGGCTCAATGAGCAGTTCTTC.

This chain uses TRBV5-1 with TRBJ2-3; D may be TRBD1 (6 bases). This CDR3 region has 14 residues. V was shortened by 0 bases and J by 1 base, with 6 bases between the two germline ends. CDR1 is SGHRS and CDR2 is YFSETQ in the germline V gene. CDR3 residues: CASSLDRGTDTQYF. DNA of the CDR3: TGCGCCAGCAGCTTGGACAGGGGCACAGATACGCAGTATTTT.

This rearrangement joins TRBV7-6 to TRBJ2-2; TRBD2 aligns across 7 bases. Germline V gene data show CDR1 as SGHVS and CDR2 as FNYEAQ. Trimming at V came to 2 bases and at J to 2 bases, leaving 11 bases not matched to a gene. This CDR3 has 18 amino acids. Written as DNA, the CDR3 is TGTGCCAGCAGCTTAAACCCCCCCGGGAGGTTAAACACCGGGGAGCTGTTTTTT. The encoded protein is CASSLNPPGRLNTGELFF.

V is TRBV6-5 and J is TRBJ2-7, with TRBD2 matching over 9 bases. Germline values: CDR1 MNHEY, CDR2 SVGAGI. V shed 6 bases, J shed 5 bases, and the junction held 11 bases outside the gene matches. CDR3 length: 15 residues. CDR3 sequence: CASSLLAGPPHEQYF. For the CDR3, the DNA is TGTGCCAGCAGCCTTCTAGCGGGACCTCCTCACGAGCAGTACTTC.